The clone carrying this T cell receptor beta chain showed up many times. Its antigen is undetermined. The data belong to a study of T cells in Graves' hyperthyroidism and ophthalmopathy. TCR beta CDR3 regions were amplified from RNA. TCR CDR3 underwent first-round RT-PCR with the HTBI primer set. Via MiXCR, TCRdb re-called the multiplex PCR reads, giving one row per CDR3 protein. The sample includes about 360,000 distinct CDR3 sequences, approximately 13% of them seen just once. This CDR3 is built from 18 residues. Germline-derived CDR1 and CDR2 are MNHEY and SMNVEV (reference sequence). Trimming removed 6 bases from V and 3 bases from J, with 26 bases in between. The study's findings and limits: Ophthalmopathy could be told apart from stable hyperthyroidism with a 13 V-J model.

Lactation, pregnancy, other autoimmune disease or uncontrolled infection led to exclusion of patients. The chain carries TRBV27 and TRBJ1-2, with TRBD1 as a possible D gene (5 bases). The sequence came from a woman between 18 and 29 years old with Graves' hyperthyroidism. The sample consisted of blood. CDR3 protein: CASSQTRVLRDADYGYTF. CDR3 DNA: TGTGCCAGCAGCCAAACGCGAGTCCTTAGGGACGCCGACTATGGCTACACCTTC.